Following are 23 T cell receptor beta chains from one sample sequenced in a study of early T cells in non-severe SARS-CoV-2 infection. One entry per CDR3 protein, called by TCRdb with MiXCR from the 5' RACE reads. The sample lists tens of thousands of distinct CDR3 sequences; 12% were seen once. The sample comprised whole blood. Receptor source: an adult who was a healthcare worker with PCR-confirmed SARS-CoV-2 infection or an uninfected control (not recorded which).

Ten or more counts support this clonotype. The V and J genes are TRBV5-1 and TRBJ2-7; D may match TRBD1 or TRBD2 (6 bases each). V was clipped by 4 bases and J by 2 bases, with 13 bases between them. The CDR3 has 14 residues. CDR1 is SGHRS and CDR2 is YFSETQ in the germline V gene. The CDR3 nucleotides read TGCGCCAGCAGCGCAACAGGGAGGACCTACGAGCAGTACTTC. Translating gives CASSATGRTYEQYF.

This clonotype has at least ten counts. The rearrangement links TRBV5-1 to TRBJ1-4; 8 nucleotides agree with TRBD1. The CDR3 extends over 15 amino acids. Germline values: CDR1 SGHRS, CDR2 YFSETQ. The ends lost 4 bases at V and 8 bases at J; junction bases unmatched: 10. The CDR3 here is CASSAGQVYKEKLFF. Here the CDR3 DNA reads TGCGCCAGCAGCGCGGGACAGGTCTATAAGGAAAAACTGTTTTTT.

Only a few counts were recorded for this clonotype. The rearrangement links TRBV4-2 to TRBJ1-3, with TRBD1 as a possible D gene (6 bases). The CDR3 sequence is 17 residues long. Between the trimmed V and J ends, which lost 1 base and 0 bases, there was a span of 13 bases. In germline, CDR1 is LGHNA, CDR2 YNFKEQ. CDR3 residues: CASSQGGGELSGNTIYF. The CDR3 coding sequence is TGTGCCAGCAGCCAAGGGGGGGGCGAGCTCTCTGGAAACACCATATATTTT.

This clonotype showed up many times. V is TRBV7-2 and J is TRBJ1-5, with D tentatively TRBD1 (6 bases). This CDR3 is built from 14 residues. Trimming took off 1 base at V and 5 bases at J, with 9 bases between the two ends. Per germline, CDR1 SGHTA and CDR2 FQGNSA. The CDR3 spells CASSLGGGYQPQHF. CDR3 bases: TGTGCCAGCAGCTTAGGCGGGGGCTATCAGCCCCAGCATTTT.

This clonotype was recorded at least ten times. V is TRBV5-5 and J is TRBJ1-2, with 9 bases fitting TRBD1. The CDR3 sequence is 13 residues long. J lost 4 bases, V lost 6 bases, and 4 bases had no gene match. Germline V gene sequence: CDR1 SGHKS, CDR2 YYEKEE (reference sequence). The CDR3 is CASTGTGFYGYTF. CDR3 nucleotide sequence: TGTGCCAGCACCGGGACAGGGTTCTATGGCTACACCTTC. The full variable domain, completed using reference TRBV5-5 and TRBJ1-2, is DAGVTQSPTHLIKTRGQQVTLRCSPISGHKSVSWYQQVLGQGPQFIFQYYEKEERGRGNFPDRFSARQFPNYSSELNVNALLLGDSALYLCASTGTGFYGYTFGSGTRLTVV.

This clonotype was seen many times. V and J are TRBV9 and TRBJ1-2, with D uncertain. The CDR3 is made up of 13 amino acids. V gave up 5 bases and J gave up 4 bases, with 12 bases separating them. Per germline, CDR1 SGDLS and CDR2 YYNGEE. The CDR3, as DNA: TGTGCCAGCAGTGCCGGGAGGAGCTATGGCTACACCTTC. Amino acid sequence: CASSAGRSYGYTF.

This rearrangement joins TRBV13 to TRBJ2-3, with 10 bases fitting TRBD2. With V trimmed by 8 bases and J by 4 bases, 12 bases remained unmatched. CDR3 size: 16 residues. CDR1 and CDR2 (germline): PRHDT, FYEKMQ (reference sequence). The CDR3 here is CASPPGLAGAADTQYF. The CDR3 DNA reads as TGTGCCAGCCCTCCGGGGCTAGCGGGAGCGGCAGATACGCAGTATTTT.

The chain is built from TRBV4-2 and TRBJ2-7, with D maybe TRBD2 (5 bases). The CDR3 has 10 residues. V was pared by 8 bases and J by 7 bases, with 9 bases between. Germline assignment: CDR1 LGHNA and CDR2 YNFKEQ. In DNA, the CDR3 is TGTGCCAGCTCGGGGAGAGAGCAGTACTTC. Translation gives CASSGREQYF.

This clonotype was found many times. The chain recombines TRBV6-6 with TRBJ2-7; 12 bases are shared with TRBD2. With 0 bases clipped from V and 2 bases from J, the junction kept 5 bases outside the gene matches. The CDR3 runs 17 residues. Germline V CDR1 and CDR2: MNHNY, SVGAGI (reference sequence). The CDR3 bases are TGTGCCAGCAGTTACTCTCGACTAGCGGGAGCAACCTACGAGCAGTACTTC. The encoded protein is CASSYSRLAGATYEQYF.

This clonotype came up a few times. This rearrangement joins TRBV29-1 to TRBJ2-3, with 8 bases lining up with TRBD1. The CDR3 consists of 13 residues. The J segment lost 4 bases and the V segment lost 8 bases, leaving 8 bases of the junction unmatched. Germline lookup yields CDR1 SQVTM and CDR2 ANQGSEA. CDR3: CSSGQGRSDTQYF. CDR3 DNA: TGCAGCTCAGGACAGGGAAGGTCAGATACGCAGTATTTT.

The rearrangement uses TRBV29-1 and TRBJ2-3; 9 bases are shared with TRBD1. The CDR3 sequence is 15 residues long. V shed 1 base, J shed 2 bases, and the junction held 4 bases outside the gene matches. Germline loops: CDR1 SQVTM, CDR2 ANQGSEA. In DNA form, the CDR3 reads TGCAGCGTTGAAGGGACAGGGGAGTCCACAGATACGCAGTATTTT. Protein product: CSVEGTGESTDTQYF.

The chain has TRBV5-5 and TRBJ2-5; D is undetermined. V was cut by 2 bases and J by 2 bases, with 7 bases left in between. The length of the CDR3 is 13 residues. CDR1 is SGHKS, CDR2 YYEKEE, per germline (reference sequence). This CDR3 reads CASSFPGQETQYF. In nucleotides, the CDR3 is TGTGCCAGCAGCTTTCCCGGGCAAGAGACCCAGTACTTC.

This clonotype was picked up many times. The chain has TRBV30 and TRBJ2-1; D not resolved. CDR3 length equals 15 residues. The V gene lost 0 bases and the J gene lost 1 base, with 10 bases spanning the gap. Germline CDR1 GTSNPN, CDR2 SVGIG (reference sequence). CDR3 loop: CAWSVRAQSYNEQFF. The CDR3 DNA reads as TGTGCCTGGAGTGTACGGGCGCAATCCTACAATGAGCAGTTCTTC.

The chain combines TRBV7-8 with TRBJ2-7; D not certain. CDR1 is SGHVS and CDR2 is FQNEAQ in the germline V gene. This CDR3 has 13 residues. The V end lost 5 bases, the J end lost 6 bases, and 14 bases lay between the germline ends. In DNA form, the CDR3 reads TGTGCCAGCAGCGCCGGACGGAACACCGAGCAGTACTTC. This codes for CASSAGRNTEQYF.

This clonotype has a handful of counts. This chain links TRBV29-1 with TRBJ1-1, with 8 bases matching TRBD1. The junction had 10 bases not matched to a gene; V was cut back by 3 bases and J by 4 bases. Germline CDR1 SQVTM, CDR2 ANQGSEA. This CDR3 is built from 15 residues. CDR3 sequence (DNA): TGCAGCGTTGAGTCAACAGGACAGGGAGGCACTGAAGCTTTCTTT. Amino acid sequence: CSVESTGQGGTEAFF. The full variable domain, in which reference TRBV29-1 and TRBJ1-1 provide the parts outside the CDR3, is SAVISQKPSRDICQRGTSLTIQCQVDSQVTMMFWYRQQPGQSLTLIATANQGSEATYESGFVIDKFPISRPNLTFSTLTVSNMSPEDSSIYLCSVESTGQGGTEAFFGQGTRLTVV.

This clonotype was seen more than once but under ten times. The V and J genes are TRBV12-3 or TRBV12-4 and TRBJ2-5; D might be TRBD2 (5 bases). CDR3 length: 16 residues. V lost 3 bases, J lost 1 base, and 15 bases lay in between. The CDR3 region has the DNA TGTGCCAGCAGTTTTAGAACGGGGAGTCCCCAAGAGACCCAGTACTTC. This gives the protein CASSFRTGSPQETQYF.

Only a few counts were recorded for this clonotype. J is TRBJ2-1 and V is TRBV5-6; D remains unclear. The CDR3 extends over 15 amino acids. Trimming took off 4 bases at V and 3 bases at J, with 14 bases between the two ends. Germline CDR1 and CDR2: SGHDT and YYEEEE. For the CDR3, the DNA is TGTGCCAGCAGCCCTCCCCGCGTATTCTACAATGAGCAGTTCTTC. This sequence encodes CASSPPRVFYNEQFF. Looking up the rest from reference TRBV5-6 and TRBJ2-1 gives the full variable domain: DAGVTQSPTHLIKTRGQQVTLRCSPKSGHDTVSWYQQALGQGPQFIFQYYEEEERQRGNFPDRFSGHQFPNYSSELNVNALLLGDSALYLCASSPPRVFYNEQFFGPGTRLTVL.

About this clonotype itself: Sequence at one end of the junction differs from germline and may be a read error. The V gene is TRBV7-2, the J gene TRBJ2-3; D possibly corresponds to TRBD2 (8 bases). Germline V gives CDR1 SGHTA, CDR2 FQGNSA. The CDR3 consists of 15 residues. CDR3 sequence (DNA): TGTGCCAGCAGTCGAACGGGAGGGGGCACGGATACGCAGTATTTT. Its protein is CASSRTGGGTDTQYF.

There are a few counts of this clonotype. This chain links TRBV29-1 with TRBJ2-3; D perhaps matches TRBD2 (5 bases). Between the trimmed V and J ends, which lost 5 bases and 0 bases, there was a span of 12 bases. Looked up from germline, CDR1 is SQVTM and CDR2 is ANQGSEA. The CDR3 is 14 residues long. CDR3 DNA sequence: TGCAGCGTTAAACGGGAACACAGCACAGATACGCAGTATTTT. Its translation is CSVKREHSTDTQYF.

In this sample, this clonotype turned up many times. The chain recombines TRBV9 with TRBJ2-7, with TRBD2 as a possible D gene (5 bases). The CDR3 runs to 11 residues. Germline CDR1 reads SGDLS; CDR2 reads YYNGEE. V lost 0 bases to trimming and J lost 7 bases, with 5 bases between them. The DNA of the CDR3 is TGTGCCAGCAGCGTAGTAGCGGAGCAGTACTTC. As protein: CASSVVAEQYF.

This clonotype has ten or more counts. The genes are TRBV7-6 and TRBJ2-7; no clear D gene. Germline V gene sequence: CDR1 SGHVS, CDR2 FNYEAQ. The CDR3 runs to 11 residues. Trimming shortened V by 1 base and J by 5 bases, and 3 bases separated the two germline ends. In nucleotides, the CDR3 is TGTGCCAGCAGCTTAGGGGACGAGCAGTACTTC. Translation: CASSLGDEQYF.

V gene TRBV27 combines with J gene TRBJ1-2, with D hard to call. The length of the CDR3 is 14 residues. Looked up from germline, CDR1 is MNHEY and CDR2 is SMNVEV (reference sequence). Trimming removed 3 bases from V and 8 bases from J, with 16 bases in between. The CDR3 loop reads CASSFGSRMFGYTF. CDR3 sequence (DNA): TGTGCCAGCAGTTTTGGCTCCCGGATGTTCGGCTACACCTTC.

This clonotype showed up many times. The J gene is TRBJ2-7, the V gene TRBV12-3 or TRBV12-4; D is ambiguous. The CDR3 covers 11 residues. Trimming removed 4 bases from V and 6 bases from J, with 7 bases in between. In DNA form, the CDR3 reads TGTGCCAGCAGTTCATACCGCGAGCAGTACTTC. As protein: CASSSYREQYF.